This entry lists 20 T cell receptor beta chains sequenced from one sample in a study of OX40 agonist ivuxolimab in advanced cancers. TCRdb keeps only in-frame clones here, not all; method: immunoSEQ multiplex PCR. The table has around 77,000 clones, about nine tenths seen once. Here the sequenced sample was CD4+ or CD8+ T cells sorted from blood, taken in a trial of the OX40 agonist ivuxolimab. These receptors were collected from an adult with an advanced solid tumor such as melanoma, head and neck, liver or kidney cancer.

About this clone: The sample carries other DNA sequences with the same CDR3. The genes are TRBV6-5 and TRBJ1-1; D is ambiguous. Per germline, CDR1 MNHEY and CDR2 SVGAGI. Trimming removed 1 base at V and 5 bases at J, with 11 bases between. The CDR3 length is 14 residues. The CDR3 sequence is CASSYWVGNTEAFF. The DNA of the CDR3 is TGTGCCAGCAGTTACTGGGTGGGGAATACTGAAGCTTTCTTT.

This chain links TRBV27 with TRBJ1-1; D is unresolved. V lost 7 bases and J lost 0, with 12 bases in between. The germline CDR1 and CDR2 sequences are MNHEY and SMNVEV (reference sequence). This CDR3 region has 14 residues. The CDR3 DNA reads TGTGCCAGCAATGCCGGGGTTATGAACACTGAAGCTTTCTTT. Translating it yields CASNAGVMNTEAFF.

The genes are TRBV19 and TRBJ1-5; 8 nucleotides line up with TRBD1. The CDR3 is 14 amino acids. Per the germline V gene, CDR1 is LNHDA and CDR2 is SQIVND (reference sequence). J was trimmed by 13 bases and V by 0 bases; bases with no gene match: 8. The DNA of the CDR3 is TGTGCCAGTAGTATAGATCCCGGACAGGGACGGCAGCATTTT. Amino acids: CASSIDPGQGRQHF.

The J gene is TRBJ1-5, the V gene TRBV6-1; TRBD1 matches at 7 bases. V lost 5 bases, J lost 2 bases, and 6 bases stayed unmatched. The length of the CDR3 is 15 residues. The germline V gene has CDR1 MNHNS and CDR2 SASEGT. The CDR3 sequence: CASSLWTGGNQPQHF. DNA for the CDR3: TGTGCCAGCAGTTTATGGACAGGCGGCAATCAGCCCCAGCATTTT.

The chain couples TRBV5-1 to TRBJ1-1; D ambiguous. The V gene lost 0 bases and the J gene lost 0 bases, with 12 bases spanning the gap. Germline V lookup: CDR1 SGHRS, CDR2 YFSETQ. The CDR3 covers 16 residues. The CDR3 nucleotides read TGCGCCAGCAGCTTGGCCGGGGTTTTTATGAACACTGAAGCTTTCTTT. Amino acids: CASSLAGVFMNTEAFF.

The V call is TRBV27, the J call TRBJ2-1, with TRBD2 matching 9 bases. Trimming at V came to 5 bases and at J to 0 bases, leaving 2 bases not matched to a gene. CDR3 length equals 15 residues. Germline values: CDR1 MNHEY, CDR2 SMNVEV (reference sequence). The DNA of the CDR3 is TGTGCCAGCAGTAATAGCGGGAGCTCCTACAATGAGCAGTTCTTC. Translation gives CASSNSGSSYNEQFF.

The chain uses TRBV19 and TRBJ2-3; TRBD2 matches at 15 bases. The J segment lost 4 bases and the V segment lost 1 base, leaving 9 bases of the junction unmatched. In germline, CDR1 is LNHDA, CDR2 SQIVND (reference sequence). The CDR3 has 19 amino acids. CDR3 in amino acids: CASSIGPGLAGGLSDTQYF. In DNA form, the CDR3 reads TGTGCCAGTAGTATAGGCCCCGGACTAGCGGGGGGGCTGTCAGATACGCAGTATTTT.

This clone showed up just once. The rearrangement links TRBV27 to TRBJ1-5; TRBD1 might be the D (6 bases). Trimming left V 2 bases short and J 7 bases short, with 9 bases between. In germline, CDR1 is MNHEY, CDR2 SMNVEV (reference sequence). There are 13 residues in the CDR3. CDR3 in amino acids: CASSLEGGQPQHF. The CDR3 coding sequence is TGTGCCAGCAGTTTAGAGGGGGGGCAGCCCCAGCATTTT.

This clone has a single count. The rearrangement uses TRBV7-3 and TRBJ2-3; TRBD2 matches at 13 bases. Germline-derived CDR1 and CDR2 are SGHTA and FQGTGA. V shed 2 bases and J 10 bases; nucleotides not matched to a gene: 9. The length of the CDR3 is 16 residues. This CDR3 is CASSLGFGLAGEAQYF. As DNA, the CDR3 is TGTGCCAGCAGCTTAGGGTTCGGACTAGCGGGAGAAGCGCAGTATTTT.

V is TRBV10-3 and J is TRBJ2-3, with 13 bases lining up with TRBD2. Germline lookup yields CDR1 ENHRY and CDR2 SYGVKD. The CDR3 spans 21 residues. V dropped 4 bases and J dropped 1; count of bases not matched to a gene: 17. The DNA for the CDR3 is TGTGCCATCAGTGGAGGGTTAACTAGCGGGAGGGCCCGAGGCGGCACAGATACGCAGTATTTT. Translation gives CAISGGLTSGRARGGTDTQYF.

CDR3 bases: TGCGCCAGCAGCCAAGAACGGGGCTACGAGCAGTACTTC. Translation gives CASSQERGYEQYF. This chain joins TRBV4-1 and TRBJ2-7, with a possible D match to TRBD2 (5 bases). V shed 0 bases and J shed 3 bases, with 6 bases lying between them. CDR3 length: 13 residues. Germline CDR1 MGHRA, CDR2 YSYEKL.

The chain links TRBV4-3 to TRBJ1-5; no clear D. Germline V CDR1 and CDR2: LGHNA, YSLEER. V was cut by 0 bases and J by 4 bases, with 7 bases left in between. The CDR3 loop spans 14 amino acids. The CDR3 protein is CASSQDSRNQPQHF. The CDR3 coding sequence is TGCGCCAGCAGCCAAGATTCGAGGAATCAGCCCCAGCATTTT.

This rearrangement joins TRBV27 to TRBJ2-4, with D perhaps TRBD2 (6 bases). The length of the CDR3 is 17 residues. V was clipped by 3 bases and J by 0 bases, with 15 bases between them. Germline V gene lookup returns CDR1 MNHEY and CDR2 SMNVEV (reference sequence). The CDR3 DNA reads TGTGCCAGCAGTTTTATTGGAGGGGCGACAGCCAAAAACATTCAGTACTTC. It specifies CASSFIGGATAKNIQYF.

V usage is TRBV7-9 and J usage is TRBJ1-2, with D maybe TRBD1 (5 bases). Trimming removed 5 bases from V and 4 bases from J, with 20 bases in between. Looked up from germline, CDR1 is SEHNR and CDR2 is FQNEAQ (reference sequence). The CDR3 extends over 16 amino acids. Here the CDR3 reads CASSPRRGQGSYGYTF. The CDR3 DNA reads as TGTGCCAGCAGCCCTAGGAGGGGCCAGGGTTCCTATGGCTACACCTTC.

The CDR3 loop reads CASSLLAGPLNEQFF. Here the CDR3 DNA reads TGTGCCAGCAGCTTATTAGCGGGTCCTTTAAATGAGCAGTTCTTC. The rearrangement joins TRBV7-3 to TRBJ2-1, with 7 bases fitting TRBD2. This CDR3 spans 15 amino acids. Germline CDR1 and CDR2: SGHTA and FQGTGA. V was pared by 2 bases and J by 7 bases, with 8 bases of the junction left unmatched.

J is TRBJ2-3 and V is TRBV2, with D uncertain. The CDR3 length is 13 residues. V dropped 8 bases and J dropped 5 bases, with 14 bases sitting between them. CDR1 is SNHLY, CDR2 FYNNEI, per germline. CDR3 sequence: CASLSQRVDTQYF. For the CDR3, the DNA is TGTGCCAGCTTAAGCCAACGGGTAGATACGCAGTATTTT.

The chain is built from TRBV10-3 and TRBJ2-7; D gene ambiguous. CDR1 is ENHRY and CDR2 is SYGVKD in the germline V gene. This CDR3 has 11 residues. V was cut by 7 bases and J by 6 bases, with 10 bases left in between. This CDR3 is CAIKVGGEQYF. The CDR3 DNA sequence: TGTGCCATCAAGGTGGGTGGCGAGCAGTACTTC.

This sequence joins TRBV7-2 and TRBJ2-7, with D unclear. The CDR3 loop spans 14 amino acids. Germline CDR1 reads SGHTA; CDR2 reads FQGNSA. With 1 base removed from V and 0 bases from J, the gap between germline ends came to 7 bases. The CDR3 region is CASSLVKRSYEQYF. CDR3 DNA sequence: TGTGCCAGCAGCTTAGTTAAGCGCTCCTACGAGCAGTACTTC.

The chain joins TRBV6-6 to TRBJ1-4; 10 bases align to TRBD1. The CDR3 totals 14 residues. Germline V gene lookup returns CDR1 MNHNY and CDR2 SVGAGI (reference sequence). V lost 3 bases, J lost 8 bases, and 3 bases stayed unmatched. CDR3 DNA: TGTGCCAGCAGTTATGGACAGGGGGGCGAAAAACTGTTTTTT. This sequence encodes CASSYGQGGEKLFF.

V is TRBV7-8 and J is TRBJ1-1; D possibly corresponds to TRBD1 (6 bases). Trimming removed 3 bases from V and 3 bases from J, with 11 bases in between. Germline lookup yields CDR1 SGHVS and CDR2 FQNEAQ. The CDR3 is 14 amino acids. The DNA of the CDR3 is TGTGCCAGCAGCTTCGGGGGGCAGGACACTGAAGCTTTCTTT. Encoded protein: CASSFGGQDTEAFF.